In this sample, the clone carrying this T cell receptor beta chain turned up a few times. All donors qualified as healthy HIV-negative adults and had experienced no recent acute infections or vaccinations. The sample originates from a study of shared clonotypes between healthy human individuals. Study in general: Serving as donors were a couple of women and a few men, whose ages spanned 18 to 49.

Assay: immunoSEQ multiplex PCR; the TCRdb copy retains only in-frame clones and omits some. The sample has hundreds of thousands of clones, around 78% seen once; the top ten hold 9.5% to 15%. This TCR was sampled from a middle-aged woman in good health. Some clones in this sample may be carry-over from other donors' samples. Input material: PBMCs.

The CDR3 spells CASRGTGDNSPLHF. The CDR3 bases are TGTGCCAGCAGGGGGACGGGGGATAATTCACCCCTCCACTTT. This chain links TRBV28 with TRBJ1-6; a weak D match, TRBD1 (5 bases). Germline V lookup: CDR1 MDHEN, CDR2 SYDVKM. The CDR3 length is 14 residues. V dropped 6 bases and J dropped 5 bases, with 11 bases sitting between them.